These 20 T cell receptor beta chains came from one sample sequenced in a study of CD8 T cells in Susac syndrome (dated by TCRdb to the late 2010s). The method behind the library was the immunoSEQ multiplex PCR assay. RNA was extracted using the RNeasy kit, and about 0.5 to 1 ug of the RNA was reverse transcribed with random hexamers. TCRdb ran its own pipeline on the public reads, namely fastp trimming at Q25 and MiXCR clone calling, and kept in-frame beta chains. Under each unique CDR3 protein, matching rows form one entry showing the most common genes and DNA. For this sample there are about 430,000 distinct CDR3 sequences; more than 70% appear just once. Together, the top ten hold roughly 0.11% of the sample. Sequenced material: CD8+ T cells from PBMCs. These receptors were taken from a human donor with multiple sclerosis.

This chain uses TRBV4-1 with TRBJ1-4; TRBD1 matches 10 bases. Germline CDR1 reads MGHRA; CDR2 reads YSYEKL. This CDR3 has 15 residues. The J segment lost 6 bases and the V segment lost 4 bases, leaving 5 bases of the junction unmatched. The CDR3 nucleotides read TGCGCCAGCAGCCGTCCCGGGACAGGGGATGAAAAACTGTTTTTT. It encodes CASSRPGTGDEKLFF.

The rearrangement uses TRBV6-1 and TRBJ2-7; 8 nucleotides match TRBD1. V trimming: 5 bases; J trimming: 6 bases; junction bases outside the gene matches: 6. CDR1 and CDR2 from the germline V gene are MNHNS and SASEGT. The CDR3 length is 13 residues. CDR3 region: CASSPDRDGEQYF. In nucleotides, the CDR3 is TGTGCCAGCAGTCCGGACAGGGACGGCGAGCAGTACTTC.

The V gene is TRBV10-2, the J gene TRBJ2-3; D is possibly TRBD1 or TRBD2 (5 bases each). Deletions cut 9 bases from V and 5 bases from J, with 18 bases between. Germline CDR1 and CDR2: WSHSY and SAAADI. This CDR3 spans 14 amino acids. The chain's CDR3 is CASTGPHGEDTQYF. The CDR3 DNA follows: TGCGCCAGTACGGGACCCCACGGGGAAGATACGCAGTATTTT.

The chain is built from TRBV30 and TRBJ2-2; D is undetermined. The length of the CDR3 is 16 residues. The germline gives CDR1 GTSNPN, CDR2 SVGIG (reference sequence). Trimming removed 2 bases at V and 0 bases at J, with 13 bases between. CDR3 DNA: TGTGCCTGGAGTACCCCCCAAGCAACGAACACCGGGGAGCTGTTTTTT. Translation: CAWSTPQATNTGELFF.

The rearrangement joins TRBV7-9 to TRBJ2-1; TRBD2 aligns across 13 bases. The germline gives CDR1 SEHNR, CDR2 FQNEAQ (reference sequence). V shed 4 bases and J 6 bases; nucleotides not matched to a gene: 3. This CDR3 spans 15 amino acids. The CDR3 protein is CASSSGLAGTNEQFF. The CDR3 DNA sequence: TGTGCCAGCAGCTCGGGACTAGCGGGGACCAATGAGCAGTTCTTC.

The chain has TRBV5-4 and TRBJ1-1, with 9 nucleotides matching TRBD1. The CDR3 consists of 16 residues. Germline assignment: CDR1 SGHNT and CDR2 YYREEE (reference sequence). Losses at the gene ends were 4 bases for V and 0 bases for J; bases not matched to a gene: 7. DNA of the CDR3: TGTGCCAGCAGCCCACAGGGGGCGAGACTGAACACTGAAGCTTTCTTT. Its translation is CASSPQGARLNTEAFF.

The genes are TRBV9 and TRBJ2-3; maybe TRBD1 (6 bases). V was cut by 0 bases and J by 4 bases, with 12 bases left in between. CDR1 and CDR2 from the germline V gene are SGDLS and YYNGEE. This CDR3 is built from 15 residues. The CDR3 spells CASSVEGTLADTQYF. The CDR3 coding sequence is TGTGCCAGCAGCGTAGAAGGGACACTCGCAGATACGCAGTATTTT.

The chain is built from TRBV10-3 and TRBJ2-1, with 7 positions matching TRBD2. CDR3 length equals 13 residues. Germline assignment: CDR1 ENHRY and CDR2 SYGVKD. CDR3: CGASGPGYNEQFF. DNA for the CDR3: TGTGGCGCTAGCGGTCCGGGGTACAATGAGCAGTTCTTC.

This clonotype was seen just once. The genes are TRBV15 and TRBJ2-7; TRBD2 is a possible D gene (7 bases). The CDR3 has 14 residues. CDR1 is LNHNV, CDR2 YYDKDF, per germline (reference sequence). V dropped 0 bases and J dropped 7 bases, with 13 bases sitting between them. The CDR3 DNA reads TGTGCCACCAGCAGAGATAGGGGGGGTAGGGAGCAGTACTTC. The encoded protein is CATSRDRGGREQYF.

The CDR3 sequence: CASSEFRGENNEQFF. The CDR3 DNA sequence: TGTGCCAGCAGTGAATTCCGCGGCGAGAACAATGAGCAGTTCTTC. The rearrangement links TRBV2 to TRBJ2-1; D is ambiguous. This CDR3 region has 15 residues. V was pared by 2 bases and J by 5 bases, with 13 bases between. Per the germline V gene, CDR1 is SNHLY and CDR2 is FYNNEI.

The rearrangement uses TRBV28 and TRBJ2-7; D may be TRBD2 (5 bases). This CDR3 spans 13 amino acids. Germline V gene data show CDR1 as MDHEN and CDR2 as SYDVKM. The V end lost 4 bases, the J end lost 4 bases, and 11 bases lay between the germline ends. The CDR3 sequence is CASSSGEPYEQYF. The CDR3, as DNA: TGTGCCAGCAGTTCCGGGGAACCTTACGAGCAGTACTTC.

This clonotype occurred once. The chain has TRBV10-3 and TRBJ1-5, with D hard to call. This CDR3 has 14 amino acids. Trimming left V 6 bases short and J 4 bases short, with 13 bases between. Germline-derived CDR1 and CDR2 are ENHRY and SYGVKD. CDR3 region: CAISEGRFNQPQHF. The CDR3 bases are TGTGCCATCAGCGAAGGCAGATTTAATCAGCCCCAGCATTTT.

The chain is built from TRBV5-1 and TRBJ1-1; D might be TRBD1 (5 bases). This CDR3 comprises 13 residues. V was pared by 7 bases and J by 5 bases, with 15 bases between. Germline CDR1 reads SGHRS; CDR2 reads YFSETQ. The chain's CDR3 is CASGDPPWTEAFF. CDR3 nucleotide sequence: TGCGCCAGCGGGGACCCCCCGTGGACTGAAGCTTTCTTT.

The rearrangement links TRBV4-1 to TRBJ1-2; 8 bases map to TRBD1. This CDR3 contains 15 residues. CDR1 and CDR2 from the germline V gene are MGHRA and YSYEKL. V trimming: 1 base; J trimming: 2 bases; junction bases outside the gene matches: 3. CDR3 sequence: CASSQGRDRNYGYTF. CDR3 DNA sequence: TGCGCCAGCAGCCAAGGCCGGGACAGGAACTATGGCTACACCTTC.

The CDR3 region is CAISPDRVYPEAFF. The CDR3 DNA is TGTGCCATCAGTCCGGACAGGGTGTACCCTGAAGCTTTCTTT. The chain uses TRBV10-3 and TRBJ1-1; 8 nucleotides align to TRBD1. The V gene end was trimmed by 5 bases and the J gene end by 6 bases; junction bases not matched to a gene: 8. The germline CDR1 and CDR2 sequences are ENHRY and SYGVKD. The CDR3 totals 14 residues.

This clonotype was seen only a few times. CDR3 protein: CASSHRGTLYEQYF. CDR3 sequence (DNA): TGTGCCAGCAGTCATAGAGGGACACTTTACGAGCAGTACTTC. This chain links TRBV27 with TRBJ2-7; D possibly corresponds to TRBD1 (6 bases). V dropped 5 bases and J dropped 4 bases, with 15 bases sitting between them. The CDR3 is 14 residues long. CDR1 and CDR2 from the germline V gene are MNHEY and SMNVEV (reference sequence).

This chain links TRBV27 with TRBJ1-1, with 9 positions matching TRBD1. The junction had 4 bases not matched to a gene; V was cut back by 5 bases and J by 3 bases. The CDR3 runs 14 residues. Germline-derived CDR1 and CDR2 are MNHEY and SMNVEV (reference sequence). Here the CDR3 reads CASSQTGGHTEAFF. The CDR3 DNA sequence: TGTGCCAGCAGTCAAACAGGGGGCCACACTGAAGCTTTCTTT.

Written as DNA, the CDR3 is TGTGCCAGCAGCCACCCTTGGGACAGGGGAGGCAATGAGCAGTTCTTC. Residues: CASSHPWDRGGNEQFF. The chain links TRBV4-2 to TRBJ2-1; 10 bases match TRBD1. This CDR3 has 16 residues. V gave up 3 bases and J gave up 6 bases; unmatched junction bases: 8. Germline CDR1 and CDR2: LGHNA and YNFKEQ.

This chain joins TRBV28 and TRBJ2-7; perhaps TRBD1 as D (5 bases). This CDR3 comprises 12 residues. Germline V gene data show CDR1 as MDHEN and CDR2 as SYDVKM. V lost 7 bases, J lost 3 bases, and 10 bases lay in between. As DNA, the CDR3 is TGTGCCAGCACGGACACCCTCTACGAGCAGTACTTC. Translated: CASTDTLYEQYF.

This chain connects TRBV7-6 to TRBJ1-3, with no clear D. Germline CDR1 reads SGHVS; CDR2 reads FNYEAQ. The CDR3 sequence is 13 residues long. V was cut by 1 base and J by 8 bases, with 9 bases left in between. This chain's CDR3 is CASSLVLEDTIYF. CDR3 nucleotides: TGTGCCAGCAGCTTAGTTTTGGAGGACACCATATATTTT.